A single T cell receptor beta chain is shown here with its context. What it binds is not known. There were likely unrecorded immune exposures, though donors were nominally healthy when sampled. This record comes from a study of cytomegalovirus exposure and HLA in healthy donors. Findings and limits, study-wide: It was only CMV serostatus that was available as immune exposure information.

The PCR used 60 Vbeta and 13 Jbeta primers. Using immunoSEQ multiplex PCR, the repertoire was profiled, and TCRdb retains in-frame clones only, with some absent. The sample includes 300,000 or so clones, almost 85% of them seen just once. Germline-derived CDR1 and CDR2 are MNHEY and SVGAGI. V lost 5 bases, J lost 7 bases, and 17 bases lay in between. The CDR3 is made up of 14 amino acids. The rearrangement links TRBV6-5 to TRBJ1-1; weak D call: TRBD1 (6 bases). The clonotype originates from a woman aged 40 to 50 in good health and CMV-seropositive. The specimen sequenced was PBMCs. The CDR3 DNA follows: TGTGCCAGCAGTAAAACAGGGATGGCTCTTGAAGCTTTCTTT. Translating it yields CASSKTGMALEAFF.